The 8 T cell receptor beta chains below were found in one sample sequenced in a study of patients and donors after allogeneic stem cell transplantation. TCRdb reanalysed the RT-PCR reads using MiXCR and keeps one entry per CDR3 protein. The table lists about 70,000 distinct CDR3 sequences, around 27% of them singletons, with about 25% in the top ten. The sequenced material came from blood, either unsorted or a sorted T cell fraction (not recorded which). The origin of the receptors is a human donor who was either an allogeneic HSCT recipient or a stem cell or donor lymphocyte infusion donor (not recorded which). It is not recorded whose cells these are; they may come from a transplant donor.

This clonotype was observed once. The V and J genes are TRBV4-1 and TRBJ1-1; tentatively, D is TRBD1 (6 bases). Deletions cut 4 bases from V and 1 base from J, with 19 bases between. Germline V gene sequence: CDR1 MGHRA, CDR2 YSYEKL. The CDR3 length is 17 residues. This CDR3 reads CASSPGGGGGKNTEAFF. DNA of the CDR3: TGCGCCAGCAGCCCGGGCGGAGGGGGAGGGAAGAACACTGAAGCTTTCTTT.

A few counts support this clonotype. The chain recombines TRBV20-1 with TRBJ1-2; 7 positions match TRBD1. Trimming at V came to 0 bases and at J to 7 bases, leaving 5 bases not matched to a gene. CDR3 length equals 13 residues. Germline lookup yields CDR1 DFQATT and CDR2 SNEGSKA (reference sequence). The chain's CDR3 is CSARDLGQPGYTF. The CDR3, as DNA: TGCAGTGCTAGAGATCTGGGACAGCCTGGCTACACCTTC.

This clonotype was found once. V usage is TRBV20-1 and J usage is TRBJ2-3; D unresolved. Trimming left V 3 bases short and J 0 bases short, with 19 bases between. The germline V gene encodes CDR1 DFQATT and CDR2 SNEGSKA (reference sequence). The CDR3 runs to 17 residues. The CDR3 reads CSASPPSRRYSTDTQYF. DNA for the CDR3: TGCAGTGCTAGCCCTCCATCAAGACGATACAGCACAGATACGCAGTATTTT.

The V and J genes are TRBV6-5 and TRBJ1-6; D gene ambiguous. Trimming left V 2 bases short and J 6 bases short, with 8 bases between. Germline-derived CDR1 and CDR2 are MNHEY and SVGAGI. The CDR3 length is 14 residues. CDR3 bases: TGTGCCAGCAGTTACCAGAACAGTAATTCACCCCTCCACTTT. Residues: CASSYQNSNSPLHF.

The chain is built from TRBV6-5 and TRBJ2-1, with D possibly matching TRBD2 (6 bases). Trimming took 1 base from V and 2 from J, leaving 9 bases between them. The CDR3 runs to 15 residues. CDR1 and CDR2 (germline): MNHEY, SVGAGI. The CDR3 DNA follows: TGTGCCAGCAGTTACTGGGGGGAAGCCTACAATGAGCAGTTCTTC. Translation gives CASSYWGEAYNEQFF.

The V call is TRBV6-5, the J call TRBJ1-2; 7 nucleotides line up with TRBD1. This CDR3 has 13 amino acids. J was trimmed by 2 bases and V by 6 bases; bases with no gene match: 3. Germline CDR1 and CDR2: MNHEY and SVGAGI. The CDR3 region has the DNA TGTGCCAGCAGCAAACAGGGGAACTATGGCTACACCTTC. Translated: CASSKQGNYGYTF.

The DNA for the CDR3 is TGTGCCAGCAGCCTCTCAAGCACAGATACGCAGTATTTT. Its protein is CASSLSSTDTQYF. The rearrangement uses TRBV7-2 and TRBJ2-3; D uncertain. The CDR3 is 13 residues long. The germline CDR1 and CDR2 sequences are SGHTA and FQGNSA. Trimming stripped 5 bases from V and 0 bases from J, with 6 bases between.

V usage is TRBV7-9 and J usage is TRBJ1-1; 7 positions agree with TRBD1. The V gene end was trimmed by 4 bases and the J gene end by 2 bases; junction bases not matched to a gene: 4. CDR1 is SEHNR and CDR2 is FQNEAQ in the germline V gene (reference sequence). This CDR3 is 14 amino acids long. CDR3 sequence (DNA): TGTGCCAGCAGCTCGGGACAGAGTAACACTGAAGCTTTCTTT. Its protein product is CASSSGQSNTEAFF.